This entry concerns a single T cell receptor beta chain. This clonotype has ten or more counts. Its binding antigen is unknown. No much larger clone is present one base from it, and per-base qualities are unavailable. Library creation used RACE. Sequencing instrument: NextSeq 500. During library preparation, unique molecular identifiers were attached to individual cDNA molecules so that TCRs could be counted quantitatively and reproducibly. The paper's processing steps were these. A median of roughly 98,000 TCRs per sample was observed, with a range of roughly 23,224 to 750,000. The Decombinator software suite was used to annotate the V, J and CDR3 of the TCR reads. Every sample was subsampled to the same number of TCRs (28,000) for the PS versus PT1 abundance plots. Expanded TCRs were defined as absent before sensitization and observed at least eight times at the 2-week time point. TCRdb reprocessed the public reads (quality trimming at Q25 with fastp, clone calling with MiXCR) and kept in-frame beta chains. When rows share a CDR3 protein, they turn into one entry using the most common DNA and genes. These V and J calls derive from TCRdb rather than the authors' analysis. In this sample the table shows roughly 49,000 distinct CDR3 sequences, 3.5% to 4.5% of which occur a single time. Approximately 1.6% of the sample is in the top ten clones.

Compared with germline, V lacks 6 bases and J lacks 4 bases; bases without a gene match: 4. Reading the germline V gene gives CDR1 SQVTM and CDR2 ANQGSEA. Inclusive of the bounding cysteine and phenylalanine, the CDR3 is 12 residues long. CDR3 DNA only is kept here, 36 bases in frame from base 1. The record originates from a study of human T cells and chemical hapten exposure (TCRdb year 2021). Background for the entire study: Libraries were combined into a pool for sequencing, and differences in TCR yield between samples came mainly from small differences in library volumes within the pool. The study tracked peripheral blood TCR repertoire changes in vivo during primary and secondary sensitization to the hapten diphenylcyclopropenone (DPC) in alopecia patients. From each blood RNA sample, both TCR alpha and TCR beta chains were sequenced.

This specimen's time point label, interpreted: healthy volunteer bleed at 2 weeks. Total RNA was extracted from unfractionated whole blood collected in Tempus Blood RNA tubes. As TCR sequencing controls, five healthy volunteers were used, with blood taken at day 0, 2 weeks and 6 weeks. Paper-wide results and their limitations: After repeated subsampling, the strength of the expansion versus patch-test correlation and the threshold at which it became significant changed. The number of TCRs above 1 in 1000 frequency did not change with DPC sensitization; there was no evidence of global repertoire structure alterations.

This clonotype was sampled from a female donor in good health. Some clones in this sample may be carry-over from other donors' samples. The sequenced material came from whole blood. The chain couples TRBV29-1 to TRBJ1-1, and 8 junctional nucleotides match TRBD1. The CDR3 sequence is CSVGQGSTEAFF. The nucleotides read TGCAGCGTCGGACAGGGCAGCACTGAAGCTTTCTTT.